The 11 T cell receptor beta chains reported below all come from one sample, sequenced in a study of T cell changes during pregnancy in multiple sclerosis. The table came from immunoSEQ multiplex PCR; TCRdb's copy has only in-frame clones and leaves some out. The table lists roughly 69,000 clones, 91% of them singletons. This specimen was CD4+ T cells from peripheral blood mononuclear cells, taken in the third trimester of pregnancy. The origin of the receptors is a female donor in good health, enrolled as a control in a pregnancy study.

This clone appeared once. V usage is TRBV13 and J usage is TRBJ2-7; D perhaps matches TRBD2 (6 bases). Germline V gene lookup returns CDR1 PRHDT and CDR2 FYEKMQ (reference sequence). The CDR3 covers 13 residues. V was cut by 3 bases and J by 4 bases, with 10 bases left in between. The CDR3 nucleotides are TGTGCCAGCAGCTTTAACGGGGGTTACGAGCAGTACTTC. Amino acid sequence: CASSFNGGYEQYF.

The chain joins TRBV5-4 to TRBJ1-1; TRBD1 matches 7 bases. Germline-derived CDR1 and CDR2 are SGHNT and YYREEE (reference sequence). The CDR3 consists of 16 residues. V lost 2 bases and J lost 0; bases outside the gene matches: 7. DNA for the CDR3: TGTGCCAGCAGCTTAGGGGGCGAGTGGATGAACACTGAAGCTTTCTTT. Translating gives CASSLGGEWMNTEAFF. Complete variable domain (other parts from reference TRBV5-4 and TRBJ1-1): ETGVTQSPTHLIKTRGQQVTLRCSSQSGHNTVSWYQQALGQGPQFIFQYYREEENGRGNFPPRFSGLQFPNYSSELNVNALELDDSALYLCASSLGGEWMNTEAFFGQGTRLTVV.

This clone showed up just once. This chain links TRBV7-3 with TRBJ2-5, with 10 nucleotides matching TRBD2. CDR1 is SGHTA, CDR2 FQGTGA, per germline. V lost 3 bases and J lost 2; bases outside the gene matches: 3. The CDR3 is 15 residues long. For the CDR3, the DNA is TGTGCCAGCAGCTTTAGCGGGGGGCCTCAAGAGACCCAGTACTTC. This codes for CASSFSGGPQETQYF. The variable domain in full, completed from reference TRBV7-3 and TRBJ2-5, reads GAGVSQTPSNKVTEKGKYVELRCDPISGHTALYWYRQSLGQGPEFLIYFQGTGAADDSGLPNDRFFAVRPEGSVSTLKIQRTERGDSAVYLCASSFSGGPQETQYFGPGTRLLVL.

The chain carries TRBV19 and TRBJ1-1; 9 nucleotides agree with TRBD1. The CDR3 totals 14 residues. The V segment lost 5 bases and the J segment 5 bases; nucleotides outside the gene matches: 6. The germline gives CDR1 LNHDA, CDR2 SQIVND (reference sequence). The DNA of the CDR3 is TGTGCCAGTAGTCCCGGGACAGGGCGGACTGAAGCTTTCTTT. Amino acids: CASSPGTGRTEAFF.

The chain is built from TRBV19 and TRBJ1-2; TRBD1 aligns across 7 bases. Germline-derived CDR1 and CDR2 are LNHDA and SQIVND (reference sequence). Trimming cost V 6 bases and J 4 bases; bases outside gene matches: 11. The CDR3 covers 15 residues. The CDR3 coding sequence is TGTGCCAGTAGGCCAACCGGGACAGTCTTCTATGGCTACACCTTC. The encoded protein is CASRPTGTVFYGYTF.

The gene calls are TRBV2 and TRBJ2-1, with unresolved D. The CDR3 runs to 11 residues. Trimming took off 10 bases at V and 4 bases at J, with 8 bases between the two ends. From germline, CDR1 is SNHLY and CDR2 FYNNEI. The CDR3: CATTNYNEQFF. The CDR3 coding sequence is TGTGCCACCACAAATTACAATGAGCAGTTCTTC. Based on the CDR3 plus reference TRBV2 and TRBJ2-1, the full variable domain is EPEVTQTPSHQVTQMGQEVILRCVPISNHLYFYWYRQILGQKVEFLVSFYNNEISEKSEIFDDQFSVERPDGSNFTLKIRSTKLEDSAMYFCATTNYNEQFFGPGTRLTVL.

V gene TRBV2 combines with J gene TRBJ2-2, with 8 bases fitting TRBD1. The CDR3 is 15 amino acids. Germline V gene sequence: CDR1 SNHLY, CDR2 FYNNEI. V trimming: 2 bases; J trimming: 8 bases; junction bases outside the gene matches: 7. In nucleotides, the CDR3 is TGTGCCAGCAGTGAACCGAGGACAGGGAGAGGGGAGCTGTTTTTT. Protein sequence: CASSEPRTGRGELFF.

The J gene is TRBJ1-2, the V gene TRBV7-6; TRBD1 is a possible D gene (6 bases). In germline, CDR1 is SGHVS, CDR2 FNYEAQ. V lost 2 bases and J lost 0, with 22 bases in between. This CDR3 is built from 19 residues. CDR3 protein: CASSLSPPGTIGANYGYTF. The CDR3 DNA follows: TGTGCCAGCAGCTTATCCCCCCCAGGGACAATCGGAGCTAACTATGGCTACACCTTC.

The chain links TRBV5-4 to TRBJ1-4; 8 nucleotides match TRBD1. Trimming took 3 bases from V and 5 from J; bases not matched to a gene: 12. The CDR3 contains 17 residues. Germline CDR1 and CDR2: SGHNT and YYREEE (reference sequence). CDR3 coding DNA: TGTGCCAGCAGCTCCGGTTTAACTGACAGGGGAAATGAAAAACTGTTTTTT. Its protein product is CASSSGLTDRGNEKLFF.

The chain uses TRBV4-1 and TRBJ1-2; the D is unclear. Between the trimmed V and J ends, which lost 0 bases and 5 bases, there was a span of 13 bases. Germline CDR1 MGHRA, CDR2 YSYEKL. The CDR3 has 15 residues. CDR3 nucleotide sequence: TGCGCCAGCAGCCAAGATGGAGGAGACCGATATGGCTACACCTTC. Protein sequence: CASSQDGGDRYGYTF.

The gene calls are TRBV7-9 and TRBJ1-6, with TRBD1 matching over 10 bases. CDR1 and CDR2 (germline): SEHNR, FQNEAQ (reference sequence). The V and J ends lost 4 bases and 9 bases, in that order; junction bases with no gene match: 6. The CDR3 consists of 15 residues. CDR3 residues: CASSSGQGGFSPLHF. In DNA form, the CDR3 reads TGTGCCAGCAGCTCCGGACAGGGGGGATTTTCACCCCTCCACTTT.